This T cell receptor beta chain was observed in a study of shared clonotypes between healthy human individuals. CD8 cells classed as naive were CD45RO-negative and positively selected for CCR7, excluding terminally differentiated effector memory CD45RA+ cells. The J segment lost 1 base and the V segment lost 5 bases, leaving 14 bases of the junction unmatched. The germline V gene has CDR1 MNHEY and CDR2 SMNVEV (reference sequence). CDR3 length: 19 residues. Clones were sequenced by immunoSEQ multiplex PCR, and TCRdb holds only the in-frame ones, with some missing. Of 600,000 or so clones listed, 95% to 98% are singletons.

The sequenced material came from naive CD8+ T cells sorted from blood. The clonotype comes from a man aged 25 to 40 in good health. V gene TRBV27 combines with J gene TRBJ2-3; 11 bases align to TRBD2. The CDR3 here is CASSSRLAGLSYGTDTQYF. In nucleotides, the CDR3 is TGTGCCAGCAGTAGTAGACTAGCGGGATTGTCGTATGGCACAGATACGCAGTATTTT.